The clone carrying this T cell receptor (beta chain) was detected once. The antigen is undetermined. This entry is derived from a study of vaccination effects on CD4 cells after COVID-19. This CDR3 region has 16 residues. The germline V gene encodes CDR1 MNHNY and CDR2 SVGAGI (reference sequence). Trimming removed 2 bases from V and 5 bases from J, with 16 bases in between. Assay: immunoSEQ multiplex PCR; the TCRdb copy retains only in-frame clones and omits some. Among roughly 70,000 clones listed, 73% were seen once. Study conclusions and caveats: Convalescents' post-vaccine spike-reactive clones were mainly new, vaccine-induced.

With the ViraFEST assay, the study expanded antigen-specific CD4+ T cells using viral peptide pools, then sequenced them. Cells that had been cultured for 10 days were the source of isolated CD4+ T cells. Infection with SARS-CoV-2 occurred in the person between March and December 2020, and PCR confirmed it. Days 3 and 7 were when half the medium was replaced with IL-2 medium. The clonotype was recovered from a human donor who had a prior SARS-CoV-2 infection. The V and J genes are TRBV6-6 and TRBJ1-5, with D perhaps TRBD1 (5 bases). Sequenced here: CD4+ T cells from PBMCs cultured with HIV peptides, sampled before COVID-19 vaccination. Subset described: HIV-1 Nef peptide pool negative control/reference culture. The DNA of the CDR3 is TGTGCCAGCAGTTACAAGGGAGGGGCCGCCCATCAGCCCCAGCATTTT. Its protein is CASSYKGGAAHQPQHF.